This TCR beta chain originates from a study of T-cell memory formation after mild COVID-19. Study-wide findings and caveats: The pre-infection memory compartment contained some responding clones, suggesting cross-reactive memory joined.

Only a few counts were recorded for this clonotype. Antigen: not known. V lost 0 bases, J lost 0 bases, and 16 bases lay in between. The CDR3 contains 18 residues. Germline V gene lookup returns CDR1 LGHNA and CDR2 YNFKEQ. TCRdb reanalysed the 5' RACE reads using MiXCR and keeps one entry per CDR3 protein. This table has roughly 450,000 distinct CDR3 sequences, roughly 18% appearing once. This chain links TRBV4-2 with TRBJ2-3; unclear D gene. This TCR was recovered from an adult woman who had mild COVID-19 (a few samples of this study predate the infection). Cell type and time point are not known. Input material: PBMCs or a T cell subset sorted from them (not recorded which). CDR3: CASSQDPQARPSTDTQYF. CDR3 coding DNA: TGTGCCAGCAGCCAAGATCCCCAGGCTAGGCCTAGCACAGATACGCAGTATTTT.